This passage covers 11 T cell receptor beta chains from one sample sequenced in a study of blood T cell repertoires in COVID-19. Generated by immunoSEQ multiplex PCR, the TCRdb table keeps only in-frame clones and is missing some. The sample records approximately 280,000 clones, 70% to 90% being singletons. The sequencing input was peripheral blood. The source is a woman in her fifties or sixties with acute or convalescent COVID-19.

The chain has TRBV5-1 and TRBJ2-7, with D perhaps TRBD1 (6 bases). The germline V gene has CDR1 SGHRS and CDR2 YFSETQ. The CDR3 spans 15 residues. V was clipped by 4 bases and J by 0 bases, with 14 bases between them. CDR3 protein: CASSPSRGVSYEQYF. As DNA, the CDR3 is TGCGCCAGCAGCCCCTCCAGGGGAGTCTCCTACGAGCAGTACTTC.

V is TRBV9 and J is TRBJ2-2; 8 bases agree with TRBD1. Germline loops: CDR1 SGDLS, CDR2 YYNGEE. After removal of 0 bases from V and 4 bases from J, the junction contained 5 bases not matched to a gene. This CDR3 region has 16 residues. The CDR3 spells CASSVGETGVTGELFF. The CDR3 DNA follows: TGTGCCAGCAGCGTAGGTGAGACAGGGGTCACCGGGGAGCTGTTTTTT.

The V and J genes are TRBV27 and TRBJ1-2; 9 nucleotides align to TRBD1. The germline V gene encodes CDR1 MNHEY and CDR2 SMNVEV (reference sequence). V was pared by 8 bases and J by 5 bases, with 12 bases of the junction left unmatched. The CDR3 contains 15 residues. CDR3 region: CASPMTGGTGYGYTF. The CDR3, as DNA: TGTGCCAGCCCCATGACAGGGGGAACTGGGTATGGCTACACCTTC.

This chain uses TRBV7-2 with TRBJ1-1; D is uncertain. Per germline, CDR1 SGHTA and CDR2 FQGNSA. The CDR3 loop spans 19 amino acids. The ends were cut back, 2 bases at V and 1 base at J, with 23 bases in the middle. CDR3 loop: CASSLFLIQASRPNTEAFF. CDR3 bases: TGTGCCAGCAGCTTATTTCTAATCCAGGCCTCCCGCCCGAACACTGAAGCTTTCTTT.

The chain is built from TRBV6-5 and TRBJ2-7; the D gene is possibly TRBD2 (5 bases). The CDR3 totals 16 residues. Germline V gives CDR1 MNHEY, CDR2 SVGAGI. Trimming pared 0 bases from V and 0 bases from J, leaving 12 bases between. The CDR3 here is CASSYSVEGSSYEQYF. DNA for the CDR3: TGTGCCAGCAGTTACTCGGTTGAAGGGAGCTCCTACGAGCAGTACTTC.

This chain joins TRBV5-1 and TRBJ2-1; D is unclear. Trimming removed 2 bases at V and 9 bases at J, with 15 bases between. The CDR3 totals 14 residues. Germline assignment: CDR1 SGHRS and CDR2 YFSETQ. The CDR3 sequence is CASSFGRSQGEQFF. CDR3 DNA: TGCGCCAGCAGCTTCGGCAGGTCCCAAGGTGAGCAGTTCTTC.

This clone was seen once. CDR3 sequence (DNA): TGTGCCAGCAGTGGGACAGGGGGCCGCTACGAGCAGTACTTC. Amino acid sequence: CASSGTGGRYEQYF. The V call is TRBV28, the J call TRBJ2-7; 12 bases map to TRBD1. After removal of 5 bases from V and 3 bases from J, the junction contained 2 bases not matched to a gene. The CDR3 contains 14 residues. From germline, CDR1 is MDHEN and CDR2 SYDVKM. The full variable domain, in which reference TRBV28 and TRBJ2-7 provide the parts outside the CDR3, is DVKVTQSSRYLVKRTGEKVFLECVQDMDHENMFWYRQDPGLGLRLIYFSYDVKMKEKGDIPEGYSVSREKKERFSLILESASTNQTSMYLCASSGTGGRYEQYFGPGTRLTVT.

The chain joins TRBV19 to TRBJ1-4, with 8 bases lining up with TRBD1. J gave up 7 bases and V 6 bases, and 7 bases lay outside the gene matches. The CDR3 totals 14 residues. Germline CDR1 and CDR2: LNHDA and SQIVND (reference sequence). CDR3 nucleotides: TGTGCCAGTAGCCGTGGGACAGGTGGTGAAAAACTGTTTTTT. Translating it yields CASSRGTGGEKLFF. Full variable domain (missing parts from reference TRBV19 and TRBJ1-4): DGGITQSPKYLFRKEGQNVTLSCEQNLNHDAMYWYRQDPGQGLRLIYYSQIVNDFQKGDIAEGYSVSREKKESFPLTVTSAQKNPTAFYLCASSRGTGGEKLFFGSGTQLSVL.

The chain is built from TRBV7-3 and TRBJ2-5, with 9 positions matching TRBD2. This CDR3 is built from 15 residues. Germline CDR1 reads SGHTA; CDR2 reads FQGTGA. Germline trimming cut 5 bases from V and 5 bases from J; bases unmatched to any gene: 9. Written as DNA, the CDR3 is TGTGCCAGCAGCCCCGGGACTAGCACTTGGGAGACCCAGTACTTC. This translates into CASSPGTSTWETQYF.

The rearrangement links TRBV27 to TRBJ2-3; no definite D call. Deletions cut 4 bases from V and 0 bases from J, with 11 bases between. The CDR3 has 15 amino acids. Germline V gene data show CDR1 as MNHEY and CDR2 as SMNVEV (reference sequence). The CDR3 region is CASSSSRSSTDTQYF. The CDR3 DNA is TGTGCCAGCAGTTCCTCGCGGAGTAGCACAGATACGCAGTATTTT.

This chain links TRBV2 with TRBJ2-3, with 8 bases identical to TRBD2. Trimming at V came to 4 bases and at J to 3 bases, leaving 9 bases not matched to a gene. CDR1 is SNHLY and CDR2 is FYNNEI in the germline V gene. There are 16 residues in the CDR3. In DNA, the CDR3 is TGTGCCAGCAGTGCCCGGGGGGGCGGACTGACAGATACGCAGTATTTT. It specifies CASSARGGGLTDTQYF.